This T cell receptor beta chain appears in the sequencing data of a study of blood T cell repertoires in COVID-19. Sequenced by immunoSEQ multiplex PCR; TCRdb stores in-frame clones only, minus some. The sample carries 200,000 to 300,000 clones, roughly 79% recorded once. The V and J ends lost 0 bases and 4 bases respectively, with 12 bases between them. The CDR3 consists of 16 residues. Germline assignment: CDR1 LGHNA and CDR2 YNFKEQ. Seattle's enrolled individuals joined amid active infection and were then monitored longitudinally. The chain carries TRBV4-2 and TRBJ2-2; perhaps TRBD1 as D (6 bases). The origin of this receptor is a woman of 80 years or more with COVID-19, enrolled during active disease. Sequencing input: peripheral blood. The CDR3 region has the DNA TGTGCCAGCAGCCAAGAATCAGGGACAAGCACCGGGGAGCTGTTTTTT. It translates to CASSQESGTSTGELFF.